The 13 T cell receptor beta chains reported below all come from one sample, sequenced in a study of T-cell reconstitution after alpha-beta-depleted transplantation in children. A library of TCRbeta sequences, prepared with unique molecular identifiers, was generated. In TCRdb, the PCR reads were re-called with MiXCR into one record per CDR3 protein. The table has around 960,000 distinct CDR3 sequences, about 26% seen once. The sequencing used PBMCs, mostly from graft donor cells, collected 360 days after TCRalphabeta/CD19-depleted stem cell transplant. All receptors come from a boy in the first two years of life who had a stem cell transplant for SCID, so the T cells may come from the graft donor.

CDR3 bases: TGCGCCAGCAGCCAAGAGGAGGGGGGCGCCTTAAAGGACACTGAAGCTTTCTTT. This encodes CASSQEEGGALKDTEAFF. V and J are TRBV4-3 and TRBJ1-1, with D possibly being TRBD1 (6 bases). V gave up 0 bases and J gave up 3 bases, with 20 bases separating them. Germline V gene lookup returns CDR1 LGHNA and CDR2 YSLEER. The CDR3 spans 18 residues.

The chain is built from TRBV11-1 and TRBJ2-5; the D gene could be TRBD1 or TRBD2 (5 bases each). The CDR3 has 16 amino acids. Per germline, CDR1 SGHAT and CDR2 FQDESV (reference sequence). Trimming took off 0 bases at V and 2 bases at J, with 13 bases between the two ends. The CDR3 is CASSLAKGTFQETQYF. The CDR3 DNA reads as TGTGCCAGCAGCTTAGCGAAGGGGACCTTTCAAGAGACCCAGTACTTC.

This clonotype was counted a few times. The CDR3 DNA sequence: TGTGCCAGCAGCAAGCCGGACACCCCGGTTGGGGAGCAGTACTTC. Amino acid sequence: CASSKPDTPVGEQYF. J is TRBJ2-7 and V is TRBV5-6, with D tentatively TRBD1 (5 bases). The germline V gene has CDR1 SGHDT and CDR2 YYEEEE. With 4 bases removed from V and 7 bases from J, the gap between germline ends came to 21 bases. The CDR3 runs to 15 residues.

This chain links TRBV14 with TRBJ1-1, with D uncertain. Germline-derived CDR1 and CDR2 are SGHDN and FVKESK. The CDR3 totals 13 residues. V was pared by 3 bases and J by 4 bases, with 9 bases between. The CDR3 loop reads CASSHGGSTEAFF. The DNA of the CDR3 is TGTGCCAGCAGCCACGGCGGGAGCACTGAAGCTTTCTTT.

This clonotype was counted only a few times. The rearrangement uses TRBV7-2 and TRBJ2-3; the match to TRBD2 covers 8 bases. The CDR3 length is 15 residues. Germline values: CDR1 SGHTA, CDR2 FQGNSA. V trimming: 6 bases; J trimming: 1 base; junction bases outside the gene matches: 6. The CDR3 here is CASRASSGRTDTQYF. The DNA for the CDR3 is TGTGCCAGCAGGGCCTCTAGCGGGCGCACAGATACGCAGTATTTT. Complete variable domain (other parts from reference TRBV7-2 and TRBJ2-3): GAGVSQSPSNKVTEKGKDVELRCDPISGHTALYWYRQSLGQGLEFLIYFQGNSAPDKSGLPSDRFSAERTGGSVSTLTIQRTQQEDSAVYLCASRASSGRTDTQYFGPGTRLTVL.

This clonotype occurred a few times. The chain is built from TRBV28 and TRBJ1-6; a possible D gene is TRBD1 (6 bases). The germline V and J ends were trimmed by 5 bases and 2 bases, with 10 bases remaining between them. CDR3 size: 15 residues. CDR1 and CDR2 (germline): MDHEN, SYDVKM. Written as DNA, the CDR3 is TGTGCCAGCAGTAACAGGGTCCCCTATAATTCACCCCTCCACTTT. Translation gives CASSNRVPYNSPLHF.

There are a few counts of this clonotype. The chain has TRBV12-3 or TRBV12-4 and TRBJ2-7; D gene uncertain. V lost 3 bases and J lost 6, with 9 bases in between. The CDR3 has 12 residues. The CDR3 loop is CASSFSRGEQYF. For the CDR3, the DNA is TGTGCCAGCAGTTTCTCCCGTGGCGAGCAGTACTTC.

This clonotype was counted a few times. This rearrangement joins TRBV28 to TRBJ2-2, with 8 bases fitting TRBD2. The CDR3 has 15 amino acids. Germline trimming cut 3 bases from V and 4 bases from J; bases unmatched to any gene: 4. CDR1 MDHEN and CDR2 SYDVKM come from the germline V gene. CDR3 nucleotides: TGTGCCAGCAGTTTCCCTAGCGGGCGCACCGGGGAGCTGTTTTTT. Protein: CASSFPSGRTGELFF.

The chain combines TRBV6-1 with TRBJ2-3, with 9 bases lining up with TRBD2. The trim removed 6 bases at V and 0 bases at J, leaving 7 bases unmatched. Germline V gene sequence: CDR1 MNHNS, CDR2 SASEGT. The CDR3 is made up of 16 amino acids. The CDR3 DNA reads TGTGCCAGCAGCCGCCCTAGCGGGGCTAGCACAGATACGCAGTATTTT. It encodes CASSRPSGASTDTQYF.

V and J are TRBV12-3 or TRBV12-4 and TRBJ1-1; maybe TRBD1 (5 bases). CDR3 size: 14 residues. The ends were cut back, 4 bases at V and 1 base at J, with 10 bases in the middle. The CDR3, as DNA: TGTGCCAGCAGTTCACTTGGGACGAACACTGAAGCTTTCTTT. This encodes CASSSLGTNTEAFF.

The gene calls are TRBV7-6 and TRBJ2-1, with a possible D match to TRBD2 (6 bases). V lost 1 base to trimming and J lost 5 bases, with 15 bases between them. The CDR3 is made up of 16 amino acids. Germline V gives CDR1 SGHVS, CDR2 FNYEAQ. The CDR3 loop is CASSLVGGPNNNEQFF. The CDR3 DNA sequence: TGTGCCAGCAGCTTAGTCGGAGGGCCGAATAACAATGAGCAGTTCTTC.

This clonotype was observed a single time. The chain carries TRBV7-6 and TRBJ2-1; 10 nucleotides line up with TRBD2. The CDR3 totals 16 residues. V shed 1 base, J shed 9 bases, and the junction held 9 bases outside the gene matches. Per the germline V gene, CDR1 is SGHVS and CDR2 is FNYEAQ. The CDR3 is CASSLEAGGYGGEQFF. DNA for the CDR3: TGTGCCAGCAGCTTAGAAGCGGGGGGGTACGGGGGTGAGCAGTTCTTC.

This clonotype has only a few counts. The chain couples TRBV5-5 to TRBJ2-3; D is undetermined. V lost 0 bases, J lost 1 base, and 9 bases lay in between. Germline CDR1 SGHKS, CDR2 YYEKEE (reference sequence). The CDR3 covers 15 residues. The chain's CDR3 is CASSLAAYRTDTQYF. The CDR3 region has the DNA TGTGCCAGCAGCTTGGCCGCCTATCGCACAGATACGCAGTATTTT.